This T cell receptor beta chain was identified in a study of blood T cells in healthy people across ages (dated by TCRdb to between 2014 and 2016). In terms of the full investigation: In model experiments, template switching captured roughly one uniquely barcoded TCR beta cDNA molecule for every two T cells. Using the same blood draw, the study looked at two additional independent replicas of 1 million unique cDNA reads for two donors, one aged 18 to 30 and the other aged 80 or older. The study measured age-related changes in TCR beta repertoire diversity using deep sequencing normalized with unique cDNA molecular identifiers. To avoid experimental bias, donors of different ages were randomly spread across the sequencing lanes. Four age groups were formed from the donors: young (average approximately 15 years), middle-aged (around 41), aged (over 55) and long-lived (roughly 81).

With respect to this clonotype: It lacks a known antigen. Base qualities are missing; no much larger clone stands one base away.

Library preparation was by 5' RACE. Sequencing took place on an Illumina HiSeq 2500. A second PCR of about 6 to 11 cycles was run with a J-beta primer mix and a sample-barcoded 5' primer. A template-switch 5' adaptor carrying 12 random nucleotides introduced a unique molecular identifier onto each TCR beta cDNA molecule. Each sample yielded at least 2.5 million CDR3-containing paired-end reads. First-strand cDNA was synthesized from all RNA with the Mint cDNA synthesis kit, primed by a TRBC-specific oligonucleotide. Following uracil-DNA glycosylase treatment, all cDNA underwent a first 18-cycle PCR with the universal primers M1SS and BC2_uni_R. Regarding the original processing steps: For normalization, 1 million high-quality reads were randomly selected from each sample, with every read carrying a distinct molecular identifier. Instead of being binned into consensus sequences, reads with shared molecular identifiers were discarded. MiTCR, run with a Q25 quality threshold and the strictest error-elimination algorithm, handled CDR3 identification, clonotype clustering and error correction. Lower-bound total TCR beta diversity was estimated with a nonparametric unseen species model using Euler transformation. Clones were called with MiXCR by TCRdb after fastp trimmed the public reads at Q25, and only in-frame beta chains were retained. Rows with a matching CDR3 protein are joined into one entry that keeps the most common DNA and genes. TCRdb, not the original authors, processed these V and J calls. Here the sample has 550,000 to 700,000 distinct CDR3 sequences; 25% to 30% occur a single time. Under 20% of the sample comes from the top ten.

Taken from cysteine to phenylalanine, the CDR3 has 13 residues. Only CDR3 DNA is held: 39 bases, read in frame from base 1. The germline V gene supplies CDR1 SGDLS and CDR2 YYNGEE. Trimming at the junction amounts to 4 bases on V and 6 bases on J, and the germline ends lie 13 bases apart. Donors were a few dozen systemically healthy Caucasian individuals from Russia aged roughly 6 to 90 years. Each donor gave ten milliliters of peripheral blood, drawn into EDTA-treated Vacutainer tubes. Ficoll-Paque density-gradient centrifugation was used to isolate PBMCs, with at least 6 million per sample. Total RNA was extracted from PBMCs with Trizol reagent, with at least 6 micrograms obtained per sample. The percentages of naive CD45RAhigh/CD27high T cells were determined by flow cytometry on a PBMC aliquot from every donor. The paper's findings and limits, for the study overall: Since profiling was done on bulk unsorted PBMCs, naive and antigen-experienced compartments could not be conclusively compared. As age increased, observed TCR beta diversity per million T cells dropped in a roughly linear way, and a significant reduction was already evident by age about 40. Compared with the aged group, the long-lived group had more naive CD4+ T cells, fewer expanded clones and increased TCR diversity, a pattern suggesting age selection. There was a strong correlation between observed TCR beta diversity and the percentage of naive T cells measured by flow cytometry. Total diversity estimates from one million sequenced T cells were considered lower bounds and underestimates. Because donor CMV infection status was unknown, age-related changes in expanded clonotypes were potentially confounded.

The sequence joins TRBV9 to TRBJ1-1; the D gene is not confidently resolved. The source of this sequence is an older woman in good health. What was sequenced was blood. The CDR3 in this case is CASSPDPGAEAFF. The DNA sequence is given as TGTGCCAGCAGCCCGGACCCGGGCGCTGAAGCTTTCTTT.